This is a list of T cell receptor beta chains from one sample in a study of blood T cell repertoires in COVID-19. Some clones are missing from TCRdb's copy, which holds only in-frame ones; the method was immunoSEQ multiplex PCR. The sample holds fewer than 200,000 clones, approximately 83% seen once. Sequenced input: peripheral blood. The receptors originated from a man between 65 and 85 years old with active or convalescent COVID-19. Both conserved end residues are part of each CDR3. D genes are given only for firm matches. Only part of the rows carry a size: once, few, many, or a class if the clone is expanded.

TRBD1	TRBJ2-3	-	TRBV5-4	TGTGCCAGCAGCTTGACAGGGGAACGCACAGATACGCAGTATTTT	CASSLTGERTDTQYF
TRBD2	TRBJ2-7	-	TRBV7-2	TGTGCCAGCAGCTTAAAGCGGGGTACCTACGAGCAGTACTTC	CASSLKRGTYEQYF
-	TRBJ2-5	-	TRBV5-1	TGCGCCAGCAGCTTGGCCGGGGGGACCCAGTACTTC	CASSLAGGTQYF
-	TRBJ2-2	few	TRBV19	TGTGCCAGTAGTACCCATCGAACTACCGGGGAGCTGTTTTTT	CASSTHRTTGELFF
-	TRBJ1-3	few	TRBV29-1	TGCAGCGTGGGACTATTCGGGGGAAACACCATATATTTT	CSVGLFGGNTIYF
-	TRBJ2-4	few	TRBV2	TGTGCCAGCAGCCCCCTACTCTCGGTCAAAAACATTCAGTACTTC	CASSPLLSVKNIQYF
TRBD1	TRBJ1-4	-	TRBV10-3	TGTGCCATCAGTGGCGCAGGGGGCCGAGGAGAAAAACTGTTTTTT	CAISGAGGRGEKLFF
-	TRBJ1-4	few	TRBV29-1	TGCAGCGTTAAGTTAAAGGGCCGGGGAGAAGAAAAACTGTTTTTT	CSVKLKGRGEEKLFF
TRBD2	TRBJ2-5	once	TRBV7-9	TGTGCCAGCAGCAAGACTAGCGGGCGAGAGACCCAGTACTTC	CASSKTSGRETQYF
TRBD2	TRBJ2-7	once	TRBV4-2	TGTGCCAGCAGCCAGCCCCCGGGGGGTCTGGACAACGAGCAGTACTTC	CASSQPPGGLDNEQYF
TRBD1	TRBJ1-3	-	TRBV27	TGTGCCAGCAGTTCGACAGGGGACCCTGGAAACACCATATATTTT	CASSSTGDPGNTIYF
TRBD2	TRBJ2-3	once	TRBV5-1	TGCGCCAGCAGCCGAGGACTTGGTAGCGGGGGAAGAGATACGCAGTATTTT	CASSRGLGSGGRDTQYF
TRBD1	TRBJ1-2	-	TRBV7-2	TGTGCCAGCAGCTTAGAAAGGGGGCTGGGCTATGGCTACACCTTC	CASSLERGLGYGYTF
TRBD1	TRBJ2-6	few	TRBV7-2	TGTGCCAGCAGCTTAAAGTTGGGACAGGGACTTTCTGGGGCCAACGTCCTGACTTTC	CASSLKLGQGLSGANVLTF
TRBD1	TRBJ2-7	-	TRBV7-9	TGTGCCAGCAGCAACCTAGACAGGGGGCTGCGGCGCGAGCAGTACTTC	CASSNLDRGLRREQYF
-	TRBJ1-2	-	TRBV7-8	TGTGCCAGCAGCTTAGCTTTTTCCGGCTATGGCTACACCTTC	CASSLAFSGYGYTF
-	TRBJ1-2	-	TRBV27	TGTGCCAGCAGTTTAGCGGTCGGGGGTGGCTATGGCTACACCTTC	CASSLAVGGGYGYTF
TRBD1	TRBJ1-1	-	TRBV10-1	TGCGCCAGCAGCCGGGACAGGGGCACTGAAGCTTTCTTT	CASSRDRGTEAFF
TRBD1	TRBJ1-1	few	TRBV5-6	TGTGCCAGCAGCTGGAGGGGGCAGAACACTGAAGCTTTCTTT	CASSWRGQNTEAFF
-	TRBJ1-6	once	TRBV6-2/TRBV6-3	TGTGCCAGCAGTTTGGTCGGACAGCGGAATTCACCCCTCCACTTT	CASSLVGQRNSPLHF
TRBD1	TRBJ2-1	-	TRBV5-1	TGCGCCAGCAGCTTGCCAGGGGGCTCTTTTCATGAGCAGTTCTTC	CASSLPGGSFHEQFF
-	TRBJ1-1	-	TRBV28	TGTGCCAGCAGGGAGGGCTGGCTCACTGAAGCTTTCTTT	CASREGWLTEAFF
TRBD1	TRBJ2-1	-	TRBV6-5	TGTGCCAGCAGTAGAAGACAGGGAAATGAGCAGTTCTTC	CASSRRQGNEQFF
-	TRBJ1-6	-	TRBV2	TGTGCCAGCAGTGAGTACAGACAAAATTCACCCCTCCACTTT	CASSEYRQNSPLHF
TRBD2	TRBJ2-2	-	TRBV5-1	TGCGCCAGCAGCTCGGGACTAGCGGGAGGATACACCGGGGAGCTGTTTTTT	CASSSGLAGGYTGELFF
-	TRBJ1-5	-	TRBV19	TGTGCCAGTAGTATATTACAGGGCCCTACGGGTCAGCCCCAGCATTTT	CASSILQGPTGQPQHF
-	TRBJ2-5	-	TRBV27	TGTGCCAGCACGGGGAGGGGGGCTTCCCGCCAAGAGACCCAGTACTTC	CASTGRGASRQETQYF
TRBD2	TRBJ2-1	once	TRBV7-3	TGTGCCAGCAGCTTAACGGATAGCGGGGTCCAGCAGTTCTTC	CASSLTDSGVQQFF
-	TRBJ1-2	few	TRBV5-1	TGCGCCAGCACCCACGGAACGACAGGCTATGGCTACACCTTC	CASTHGTTGYGYTF
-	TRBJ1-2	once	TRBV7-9	TGTGCCAGCAGCTTAGGGGGCAGCCTCCATGGCTACACCTTC	CASSLGGSLHGYTF
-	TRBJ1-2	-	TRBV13	TGTGCCAGCAGCTTGGGGAGGACATCGGGAGTTGGCTACACCTTC	CASSLGRTSGVGYTF
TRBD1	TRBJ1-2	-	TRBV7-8	TGTGCCAGCAGCTCACCCAACACAGGGGCGGGAGGCTACACCTTC	CASSSPNTGAGGYTF
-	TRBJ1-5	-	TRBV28	TGTGCCAGCAGTTTAAGACAGGCCAATCAGCCCCAGCATTTT	CASSLRQANQPQHF
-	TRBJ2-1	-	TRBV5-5	TGTGCCAGCAGCCCGTGGGGGGGCGCATCCTACAATGAGCAGTTCTTC	CASSPWGGASYNEQFF
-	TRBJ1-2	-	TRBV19	TGTGCCAGTAGTATCTGGGCCGGAAGCCCTGATGGCTACACCTTC	CASSIWAGSPDGYTF
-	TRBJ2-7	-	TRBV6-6	TGTGCCAGCAGTTCCGGGACATACGAGCAGTACTTC	CASSSGTYEQYF
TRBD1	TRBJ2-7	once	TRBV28	TGTGCCAGCAGCAACTACAGGGGACGCGAGCAGTACTTC	CASSNYRGREQYF
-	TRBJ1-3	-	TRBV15	TGTGCCACCAGCAGACTTCGAAACACCATATATTTT	CATSRLRNTIYF
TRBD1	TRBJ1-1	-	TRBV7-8	TGTGCCAGCAGCGTACAGGGGGGGGACACTGAAGCTTTCTTT	CASSVQGGDTEAFF
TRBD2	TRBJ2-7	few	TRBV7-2	TGTGCCAGCAGCGCTAGCGGGGGACACTACGAGCAGTACTTC	CASSASGGHYEQYF
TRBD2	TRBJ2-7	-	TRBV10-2	TGCGCCAGCGCGCCCCAGGGACTAGCCCACGAGCAGTACTTC	CASAPQGLAHEQYF
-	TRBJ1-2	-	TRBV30	TGTGCCTGGAGTCCCGGCCAGCAGGCCTATGGCTACACCTTC	CAWSPGQQAYGYTF
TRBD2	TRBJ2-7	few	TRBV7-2	TGTGCCAGCAGCAAACTAGCGGGAGGGCCGGGGTACGAGCAGTACTTC	CASSKLAGGPGYEQYF
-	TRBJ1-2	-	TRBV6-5	TGTGCCAGCAGAGGGAGCCTCTATGGCTACACCTTC	CASRGSLYGYTF
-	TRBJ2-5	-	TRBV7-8	TGTGCCAGCAGCTTAATACTAGCTTCTGAGACCCAGTACTTC	CASSLILASETQYF
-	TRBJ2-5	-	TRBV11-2	TGTGCCAGCACCCCGGGACTCTTGTCGACCCAGTACTTC	CASTPGLLSTQYF
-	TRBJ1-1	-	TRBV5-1	TGCGCCAGCAGCTTGTCACATTTAACTGAAGCTTTCTTT	CASSLSHLTEAFF
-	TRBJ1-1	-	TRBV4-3	TGCGCCAGCAGCCAAGGGGGGGAAACTGAAGCTTTCTTT	CASSQGGETEAFF
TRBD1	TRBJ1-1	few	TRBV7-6	TGTGCCAGCAGCTTAGCCCTAGGGACAGGGGCGAACACTGAAGCTTTCTTT	CASSLALGTGANTEAFF
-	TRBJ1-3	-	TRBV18	TGTGCCAGCTCACCACCTGGCAGGCCCCAAACTTACTCTGGAAACACCATATATTTT	CASSPPGRPQTYSGNTIYF
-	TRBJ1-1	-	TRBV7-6	TGTGCCAGCAGCCCTCTGGGCGGGGTGGGGAACACTGAAGCTTTCTTT	CASSPLGGVGNTEAFF
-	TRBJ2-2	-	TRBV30	TGTGCCTGGAGTCTCAACACCGGGGAGCTGTTTTTT	CAWSLNTGELFF
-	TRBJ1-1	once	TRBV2	TGTGCCAGTATAGCCGGGTTGGCTGAAGCTTTCTTT	CASIAGLAEAFF